This section outlines one TCR beta chain sequence together with its context. This clonotype has only a few counts. The antigen it recognizes is unknown. Base qualities are not provided; no much larger clone lies one nucleotide away. Ophthalmopathy patients had moderately to severely active disease, Clinical Activity Score of at least 3, NOSPECS grade of at least 4, and disease duration under 3 months. Patients with other autoimmune diseases, uncontrolled infections, pregnancy or lactation were excluded. Clinical symptoms, serum thyroxine, TRAb, thyroid ultrasound and orbital computed tomography formed the basis of the diagnosis. Using Ficoll-Paque density gradient centrifugation, PBMCs were isolated from about 9.4 ml of fresh peripheral blood. Total RNA was extracted using Trizol reagent, and RNA quality was checked on an Agilent 2100 Bioanalyzer. These data originate in a study of Graves' ophthalmopathy and Graves' hyperthyroidism (dated by TCRdb to 2016 to 2018). General notes on the study: Peripheral blood was collected at initial diagnosis, before any treatment. A discovery set of more than 90 patients (43 ophthalmopathy, about 59 stable hyperthyroidism) was enrolled to explore V-J signatures distinguishing ophthalmopathy from hyperthyroidism. T-cell repertoires of thyroid tissue and blood were compared in 5 or 6 hyperthyroidism patients. Following sampling, methimazole starting at 30 mg daily was administered to hyperthyroidism patients, and high-dose intravenous methylprednisolone was administered to ophthalmopathy patients. In total, 135 blood samples were TCR-sequenced: fewer than 50 ophthalmopathy, about 75 hyperthyroidism and roughly 17 hyperthyroidism-to-ophthalmopathy patients. To tell Graves' ophthalmopathy apart from Graves' hyperthyroidism, and to predict which patients would progress to ophthalmopathy, the study relied on TCR beta repertoire signatures. An independent validation cohort comprised some 18 hyperthyroidism patients and 15 to 17 patients who later progressed from hyperthyroidism to ophthalmopathy. What the authors observed across the whole study: Most of the expanded thyroid clonotypes with a frequency above 0.001 were also detected in blood, and it was suggested that the thyroid immune response may be reflected by blood repertoires. In validation, the model predicted ophthalmopathy progression with nearly 71% sensitivity and about 73% specificity; roughly 11 predicted patients were CT-confirmed with GO in a median of approximately six months. Sample size was not predetermined statistically, and investigators were not blinded to group allocation. In cross-validation, the 13-signature model distinguished ophthalmopathy from stable hyperthyroidism with 87.88% sensitivity and 81% to 82% specificity, while in the test set the corresponding values were about 79% and 69%.

For repertoire sequencing, the TCR beta CDR3 regions were amplified from RNA transcripts. The first round of RT-PCR was done with HTBI primers and the Qiagen OneStep RT-PCR kit, and was followed by a second round of multiplex PCR, then size selection and purification. Libraries were sequenced paired-end with 100 bp reads on an Illumina HiSeq2000. The authors processed their data as follows. SOAPnuke was used to process the reads, throwing out any read that had adapters, had uncalled bases, had a mean Phred below 15, or lacked an exact constant-primer or identifier match. High-quality paired reads were merged with COPE v1.2.5. Each unique nucleotide sequence was defined as a clonotype, and clonotypes were aligned to IMGT TRB V, D and J references with MiTCR v1.1. Only V-J combinations with frequency above 0.0001 were analysed, covering approximately 99% of repertoires. For each V-J combination, a TCR clonal expansion and chaos score was defined as the ratio of F50 clonal expansion to chaos observed in the TCRdist matrix. Welch's t-statistics and random forest were used to narrow the features down to more than 10 V-J combinations, which were then fed into a naive Bayes classifier. Thyroid-blood repertoire similarity was quantified with the Morisita-Horn index. TCRdb applied fastp at Q25 and MiXCR to the public reads, then kept only in-frame beta chains. Merged by CDR3 protein, the rows form single entries marked with the most common genes and DNA. The V and J calls follow TCRdb's processing rather than the paper's. The sample table records about 700,000 distinct CDR3 sequences; about 44% of these occur just once. The top ten clonotypes cover roughly 45% of the sample.

The junction shows trimming of 1 base on V and 4 bases on J, plus 25 bases between the germline ends. CDR1 and CDR2, per the germline V gene (reference sequence), are SEHNR and FQNEAQ. Counted from cysteine to phenylalanine, this CDR3 has 19 amino acids. The only DNA kept is the CDR3, 57 bases in frame from the first base. This TCR derives from an adult man with Graves' ophthalmopathy. Here the chain combines TRBV7-9 and TRBJ1-2; the best D guess is TRBD1, with 6 bases matching. The sequenced sample was peripheral blood. The CDR3 protein: CASSLDLSRGTQNPYGYTF. At the DNA level, the sequence is TGTGCCAGCAGCTTAGATCTATCCCGCGGGACACAAAACCCCTATGGCTACACCTTC.